Given below is one TCR beta chain in context. What this receptor recognizes is not known. No clone much larger than this one lies a single base away; base qualities are absent. These data are taken from a study of OX40 agonist ivuxolimab in advanced cancers. Describing the broader study: Ivuxolimab, which targeted the costimulatory receptor OX40 (CD134), was an agonistic, fully human IgG2 monoclonal antibody. Intravenous ivuxolimab was administered to patients every 2 weeks at six dose levels: 0.01, 0.1, 0.3, 1.5, 3 and 10 mg/kg. Among the 50 to 55 dose-escalation patients, 19 had hepatocellular carcinoma, 15 or so melanoma, 9 renal cell carcinoma and 9 head and neck cancer. The dose-escalation cohort was almost 85% male with a mean age of about 60 years, ranging from about 23 to 85. Patients were allowed to have had prior anti-PD-1, anti-PD-L1 or anti-CTLA-4 therapy, and 40% of the dose-escalation patients had previously received checkpoint inhibitors. Partial responses occurred in three dose-escalation patients: two with cutaneous melanoma and one with hepatocellular carcinoma. Peripheral TCRbeta sequencing was intended to test whether TCR sequence diversity was altered and clonal T-cell expansion was caused by ivuxolimab. The paper reports the monotherapy dose-escalation portion (N of about 50 patients) of the phase I ivuxolimab trial.

General findings and caveats noted by the study authors: In the 0.1-3.0 mg/kg groups, partial responders were among the patients with the lowest normalized peripheral clonal expansion, particularly in CD8+ T cells. The antigen specificity of the clonally expanded peripheral T cells was not determined. Low levels of normalized T-cell clonal expansion were also seen in some patients who did not respond. At doses from 0.1 to 3.0 mg/kg, clonal expansion was seen in both CD4+ and CD8+ blood T cells between baseline and week 6. After ivuxolimab, more expanded clones were found on average in CD8+ T cells than in CD4+ T cells.

Patients with a history of autoimmune disease or receiving systemic immunosuppression were excluded from the trial. Peripheral blood for TCR sequencing was drawn from every dose cohort at baseline, at cycle 4 day 1 and at cycle 7 day 1. Samples came from an open-label, multicenter, first-in-human phase I dose-escalation trial of ivuxolimab. The trial enrolled adults with locally advanced or metastatic head and neck squamous cell, hepatocellular, melanoma or renal cell carcinoma. CD4+ and CD8+ T cells were sorted separately from peripheral blood before TCR sequencing. The V end gives up 6 bases and the J end 4 bases, leaving 3 bases in the junction not matched to a gene. CDR1 and CDR2, per the germline V gene (reference sequence), are MNHNY and SVGAGI. The CDR3 covers 13 residues, taking in both the cysteine and the phenylalanine. Left in the record is the CDR3 DNA by itself, 39 bases read in frame from the first base.

To sequence the TCRbeta CDR3 region, genomic DNA was isolated from the sorted cells. The immunoSEQ Assay was used for sequencing of TCRbeta CDR3 regions. This is the immuneACCESS table as TCRdb keeps it, with only in-frame sequences that have V and J called. A part of the clones is gone; compared with another copy, unresolved V genes explain less than half, and the rest is unexplained. Across this sample there are tens of thousands of clones, with 90% seen only once. The ten largest clonotypes hold 4.8% of the sample. This specimen consisted of CD4+ or CD8+ T cells sorted from blood, obtained in a trial of the OX40 agonist ivuxolimab. The chain was built from TRBV6-6 and TRBJ1-1; 9 bases in the junction line up with TRBD1. This TCR derives from an adult with an advanced solid tumor such as melanoma, head and neck, liver or kidney cancer. This receptor has the CDR3 CASSTTGGTEAFF. The DNA is as follows: TGTGCCAGCAGCACGACAGGGGGCACTGAAGCTTTCTTT.